These 29 T cell receptor beta chains originate from one sample sequenced in a study of PD-1 blockade in mismatch repair-deficient tumors. The method was immunoSEQ multiplex PCR; TCRdb's version includes in-frame clones alone and lacks a portion of them. The repertoire holds 120,000 or so clones, more than 85% seen once, with 13% in the top ten. This material consisted of peripheral blood, taken 44 weeks after starting pembrolizumab. These receptor sequences come from an adult with mismatch repair-deficient cancer.

V usage is TRBV4-3 and J usage is TRBJ2-2; D gene unclear. CDR3 length equals 13 residues. The ends were cut back, 0 bases at V and 6 bases at J, with 5 bases in the middle. Per germline, CDR1 LGHNA and CDR2 YSLEER. The CDR3 is CASSQDGAGELFF. The CDR3 DNA reads as TGCGCCAGCAGCCAAGATGGGGCCGGGGAGCTGTTTTTT.

This clone was recorded once. This chain joins TRBV5-6 and TRBJ2-7, with D maybe TRBD1 (5 bases). Germline V gene lookup returns CDR1 SGHDT and CDR2 YYEEEE. Trimming left V 2 bases short and J 4 bases short, with 16 bases between. The CDR3 is made up of 15 amino acids. CDR3 nucleotides: TGTGCCAGCAGCTTTTCACAGGTTTTTTCTTACGAGCAGTACTTC. Translation gives CASSFSQVFSYEQYF. The full variable domain, with the rest looked up from reference TRBV5-6 and TRBJ2-7, is DAGVTQSPTHLIKTRGQQVTLRCSPKSGHDTVSWYQQALGQGPQFIFQYYEEEERQRGNFPDRFSGHQFPNYSSELNVNALLLGDSALYLCASSFSQVFSYEQYFGPGTRLTVT.

The genes are TRBV5-1 and TRBJ1-1; 9 nucleotides align to TRBD1. The junction had 14 bases not matched to a gene; V was cut back by 3 bases and J by 11 bases. The CDR3 extends over 15 amino acids. Per germline, CDR1 SGHRS and CDR2 YFSETQ. The CDR3 DNA sequence: TGCGCCAGCAGCTCTGGGACAGGGCAGGGCCTGAGGGCTTTCTTT. Its translation: CASSSGTGQGLRAFF.

There are a few counts of this clone. V usage is TRBV28 and J usage is TRBJ2-7, with D perhaps matching TRBD2 (5 bases). The CDR3 covers 13 residues. V was pared by 0 bases and J by 6 bases, with 9 bases between. Germline CDR1 and CDR2: MDHEN and SYDVKM. The CDR3 sequence: CASSLWSGPEQYF. The CDR3 nucleotides are TGTGCCAGCAGTTTATGGAGCGGCCCCGAGCAGTACTTC.

The chain employs TRBV5-6 and TRBJ2-1; 7 bases are a match to TRBD1. The ends lost 1 base at V and 7 bases at J; junction bases unmatched: 11. Germline loops: CDR1 SGHDT, CDR2 YYEEEE. The CDR3 consists of 16 residues. The CDR3, as DNA: TGTGCCAGCAGCTTGACGACAGGGTCCTACTGGAATGAGCAGTTCTTC. Translation gives CASSLTTGSYWNEQFF.

The chain's CDR3 is CASSHGGYTDTQYF. CDR3 coding DNA: TGTGCCAGCAGCCACGGCGGCTACACAGATACGCAGTATTTT. J is TRBJ2-3 and V is TRBV4-2; the D is unclear. The CDR3 extends over 14 amino acids. Germline V lookup: CDR1 LGHNA, CDR2 YNFKEQ. V was cut by 3 bases and J by 2 bases, with 9 bases left in between.

The CDR3 loop reads CASSPTVSDEKLFF. For the CDR3, the DNA is TGTGCCAGCAGCCCCACGGTCTCAGATGAAAAACTGTTTTTT. The chain is built from TRBV4-2 and TRBJ1-4; D is undetermined. The length of the CDR3 is 14 residues. Trimming left V 4 bases short and J 6 bases short, with 12 bases between. Germline CDR1 reads LGHNA; CDR2 reads YNFKEQ.

The rearrangement links TRBV9 to TRBJ2-1; 7 bases are shared with TRBD2. CDR3 length: 14 amino acids. CDR1 is SGDLS, CDR2 YYNGEE, per germline. The V gene end was trimmed by 2 bases and the J gene end by 9 bases; junction bases not matched to a gene: 8. In DNA, the CDR3 is TGTGCCAGCAGCGTGGAGAGCGGGACGTCTGAGCAGTTCTTC. Residues: CASSVESGTSEQFF. The variable domain in full, with the rest retrieved from reference TRBV9 and TRBJ2-1, is DSGVTQTPKHLITATGQRVTLRCSPRSGDLSVYWYQQSLDQGLQFLIQYYNGEERAKGNILERFSAQQFPDLHSELNLSSLELGDSALYFCASSVESGTSEQFFGPGTRLTVL.

This clone was counted only a few times. The V call is TRBV7-9, the J call TRBJ2-1, with 13 bases matching TRBD2. The V gene end was trimmed by 6 bases and the J gene end by 7 bases; junction bases not matched to a gene: 3. Germline CDR1 reads SEHNR; CDR2 reads FQNEAQ (reference sequence). The CDR3 is 14 amino acids. The CDR3: CASSGTSGMNEQFF. The CDR3 DNA sequence: TGTGCCAGCAGTGGGACTAGCGGGATGAATGAGCAGTTCTTC.

The chain carries TRBV7-9 and TRBJ2-5, with a tentative D call TRBD2 (5 bases). Germline V lookup: CDR1 SEHNR, CDR2 FQNEAQ (reference sequence). The V end was cut by 3 bases, the J end by 1 base, with 6 bases between. This CDR3 is built from 13 residues. CDR3 residues: CASSFGLQETQYF. The CDR3 DNA is TGTGCCAGCAGCTTCGGACTCCAAGAGACCCAGTACTTC.

This rearrangement joins TRBV27 to TRBJ1-4, with 9 bases aligning to TRBD1. Germline assignment: CDR1 MNHEY and CDR2 SMNVEV (reference sequence). V shed 7 bases and J 6 bases; nucleotides not matched to a gene: 15. The CDR3 has 17 amino acids. CDR3 loop: CASTHLTSQGADEKLFF. CDR3 nucleotides: TGTGCCAGCACCCATCTCACCTCACAGGGGGCGGATGAAAAACTGTTTTTT.

The gene calls are TRBV6-5 and TRBJ2-7, with unresolved D. Germline V CDR1 and CDR2: MNHEY, SVGAGI. The length of the CDR3 is 14 residues. V dropped 4 bases and J dropped 3 bases, with 13 bases sitting between them. The CDR3 reads CASSLRVGYYEQYF. The CDR3 nucleotides read TGTGCCAGCAGTTTAAGGGTAGGGTACTACGAGCAGTACTTC.

This chain joins TRBV5-1 and TRBJ2-3, with a possible D match to TRBD1 (6 bases). Germline loops: CDR1 SGHRS, CDR2 YFSETQ. Trimming stripped 5 bases from V and 1 base from J, with 20 bases between. The CDR3 sequence is 17 residues long. CDR3 DNA: TGCGCCAGCAGGGGGGCACTGAACCGAAGAGGCACAGATACGCAGTATTTT. Amino acids: CASRGALNRRGTDTQYF.

The V and J genes are TRBV2 and TRBJ1-1; no definite D call. The germline V and J ends were trimmed by 5 bases and 5 bases, with 15 bases remaining between them. The CDR3 is 14 residues long. Germline V gene lookup returns CDR1 SNHLY and CDR2 FYNNEI. The CDR3 nucleotides are TGTGCCAGCAGTTATGGGTTCGTTAGGACTGAAGCTTTCTTT. It is translated as CASSYGFVRTEAFF.

The chain links TRBV5-6 to TRBJ1-2, with no clear D. Per germline, CDR1 SGHDT and CDR2 YYEEEE. The CDR3 sequence is 13 residues long. The ends were cut back, 4 bases at V and 8 bases at J, with 15 bases in the middle. CDR3 protein: CASSPPSVVGYTF. The CDR3 bases are TGTGCCAGCAGCCCGCCCTCCGTTGTAGGCTACACCTTC.

V and J are TRBV9 and TRBJ2-1; possibly TRBD1 for D (5 bases). Trimming took 5 bases from V and 5 from J, leaving 20 bases between them. CDR1 is SGDLS, CDR2 YYNGEE, per germline. This CDR3 is built from 16 residues. CDR3: CASSVYLGQGNNEQFF. In DNA, the CDR3 is TGTGCCAGCAGTGTTTACCTCGGGCAGGGAAACAATGAGCAGTTCTTC. Combining the CDR3 with reference TRBV9 and TRBJ2-1 gives the whole variable domain DSGVTQTPKHLITATGQRVTLRCSPRSGDLSVYWYQQSLDQGLQFLIQYYNGEERAKGNILERFSAQQFPDLHSELNLSSLELGDSALYFCASSVYLGQGNNEQFFGPGTRLTVL.

The chain recombines TRBV5-6 with TRBJ2-7; 7 positions match TRBD2. Trimming took 3 bases from V and 2 from J; bases not matched to a gene: 5. This CDR3 region has 14 residues. The germline CDR1 and CDR2 sequences are SGHDT and YYEEEE. The CDR3, as DNA: TGTGCCAGCAGCTCTTTGGGAGGGACCTACGAGCAGTACTTC. Protein product: CASSSLGGTYEQYF.

This clone has a handful of counts. The chain couples TRBV5-4 to TRBJ1-2; a possible D gene is TRBD1 (5 bases). The CDR3 extends over 14 amino acids. CDR1 is SGHNT and CDR2 is YYREEE in the germline V gene (reference sequence). The germline V and J ends were trimmed by 0 bases and 6 bases, with 12 bases remaining between them. The CDR3 DNA is TGTGCCAGCAGCTTGGAAGGCAGGGCGCATGGCTACACCTTC. It translates to CASSLEGRAHGYTF. Together with reference TRBV5-4 and TRBJ1-2, the CDR3 gives the full variable domain: ETGVTQSPTHLIKTRGQQVTLRCSSQSGHNTVSWYQQALGQGPQFIFQYYREEENGRGNFPPRFSGLQFPNYSSELNVNALELDDSALYLCASSLEGRAHGYTFGSGTRLTVV.

The CDR3 reads CASRILSRPRGTDTQYF. In nucleotides, the CDR3 is TGTGCCAGCAGGATCCTGTCCCGGCCTCGGGGCACAGATACGCAGTATTTT. The chain has TRBV27 and TRBJ2-3, with unresolved D. The CDR3 sequence is 17 residues long. Trimming took off 6 bases at V and 1 base at J, with 20 bases between the two ends. CDR1 and CDR2 (germline): MNHEY, SMNVEV (reference sequence).

This chain joins TRBV11-3 and TRBJ2-1; D gene unclear. Germline lookup yields CDR1 SGHNT and CDR2 YENEEA. The CDR3 sequence is 13 residues long. Trimming took off 6 bases at V and 3 bases at J, with 9 bases between the two ends. DNA for the CDR3: TGTGCCAGCAGTCTAGAATACTACAATGAGCAGTTCTTC. Translation: CASSLEYYNEQFF.

Here the CDR3 DNA reads TGTGCCAGCAGTGAATTCCTACCTGGTCTTCACAGAGACAATGAGCAGTTCTTC. It translates to CASSEFLPGLHRDNEQFF. V gene TRBV25-1 combines with J gene TRBJ2-1; no clear D. V was cut by 1 base and J by 5 bases, with 21 bases left in between. The CDR3 is made up of 18 amino acids. Germline V gives CDR1 MGHDK, CDR2 SYGVNS.

This chain links TRBV6-6 with TRBJ2-7, with 8 bases lining up with TRBD1. This CDR3 has 14 residues. The ends lost 5 bases at V and 5 bases at J; junction bases unmatched: 8. Looked up from germline, CDR1 is MNHNY and CDR2 is SVGAGI (reference sequence). The CDR3 loop reads CASSMDRVGHEQYF. For the CDR3, the DNA is TGTGCCAGCAGTATGGACAGGGTAGGTCACGAGCAGTACTTC.

The V call is TRBV19, the J call TRBJ2-3, with 9 bases lining up with TRBD2. With 4 bases clipped from V and 3 bases from J, the junction kept 5 bases outside the gene matches. Germline V lookup: CDR1 LNHDA, CDR2 SQIVND (reference sequence). The length of the CDR3 is 15 residues. The CDR3 sequence is CASSTTSGWTDTQYF. The DNA for the CDR3 is TGTGCCAGTAGTACTACTAGCGGGTGGACAGATACGCAGTATTTT.

The V and J genes are TRBV6-4 and TRBJ1-1, with 8 nucleotides matching TRBD1. The V and J ends lost 1 base and 2 bases, in that order; junction bases with no gene match: 9. The length of the CDR3 is 17 residues. Germline CDR1 and CDR2: MRHNA and SNTAGT. CDR3 nucleotides: TGTGCCAGCAGTGACTTCCGACAGGGGATATTAAACACTGAAGCTTTCTTT. Protein: CASSDFRQGILNTEAFF.

This clone was seen just once. This sequence joins TRBV19 and TRBJ2-5; D remains unclear. The CDR3 runs 13 residues. V was clipped by 2 bases and J by 5 bases, with 9 bases between them. Looked up from germline, CDR1 is LNHDA and CDR2 is SQIVND (reference sequence). The CDR3 DNA reads as TGTGCCAGTAGTATAACCAGCCGGGAGACCCAGTACTTC. Protein sequence: CASSITSRETQYF.

The chain links TRBV7-9 to TRBJ2-3, with D hard to call. The V end was cut by 2 bases, the J end by 4 bases, with 13 bases between. This CDR3 region has 15 residues. Germline lookup yields CDR1 SEHNR and CDR2 FQNEAQ (reference sequence). This CDR3 is CASSLISEFPDTQYF. As DNA, the CDR3 is TGTGCCAGCAGCTTAATAAGCGAGTTCCCAGATACGCAGTATTTT.

This clone was counted many times. This chain links TRBV6-1 with TRBJ2-3, with 13 nucleotides matching TRBD2. Germline CDR1 and CDR2: MNHNS and SASEGT. Trimming removed 8 bases from V and 5 bases from J; junction bases left unmatched: 7. This CDR3 region has 15 residues. CDR3 DNA: TGTGCCAGCCTCAGACTAGCGGGAGGAGGAGATACGCAGTATTTT. It specifies CASLRLAGGGDTQYF.

CDR3 in amino acids: CASSFGPAGRGYNEQFF. The CDR3 region has the DNA TGTGCCAGCAGCTTCGGTCCAGCGGGAAGAGGGTACAATGAGCAGTTCTTC. V and J are TRBV7-2 and TRBJ2-1; 7 bases fit TRBD2. CDR1 SGHTA and CDR2 FQGNSA come from the germline V gene. Germline trimming cut 3 bases from V and 4 bases from J; bases unmatched to any gene: 12. There are 17 residues in the CDR3.

The chain links TRBV29-1 to TRBJ1-3; 8 positions match TRBD1. Germline loops: CDR1 SQVTM, CDR2 ANQGSEA. After removal of 6 bases from V and 0 bases from J, the junction contained 4 bases not matched to a gene. The CDR3 consists of 14 residues. The CDR3 region has the DNA TGCAGCGTGGGACAGGACAACTCTGGAAACACCATATATTTT. Protein: CSVGQDNSGNTIYF.